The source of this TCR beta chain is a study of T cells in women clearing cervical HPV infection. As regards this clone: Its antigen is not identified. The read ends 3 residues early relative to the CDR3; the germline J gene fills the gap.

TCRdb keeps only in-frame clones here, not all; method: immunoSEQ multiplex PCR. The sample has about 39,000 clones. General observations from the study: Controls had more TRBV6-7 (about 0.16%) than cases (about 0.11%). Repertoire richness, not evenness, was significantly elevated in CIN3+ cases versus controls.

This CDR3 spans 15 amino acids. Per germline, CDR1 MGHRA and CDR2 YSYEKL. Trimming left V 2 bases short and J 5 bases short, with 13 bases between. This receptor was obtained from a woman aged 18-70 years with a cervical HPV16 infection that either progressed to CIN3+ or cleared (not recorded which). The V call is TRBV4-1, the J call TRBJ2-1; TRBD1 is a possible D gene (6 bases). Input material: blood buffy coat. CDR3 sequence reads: CASSQLTGLNNEQFF. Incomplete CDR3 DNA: TGCGCCAGCAGCCAATTGACAGGCCTGAACAATGAG.